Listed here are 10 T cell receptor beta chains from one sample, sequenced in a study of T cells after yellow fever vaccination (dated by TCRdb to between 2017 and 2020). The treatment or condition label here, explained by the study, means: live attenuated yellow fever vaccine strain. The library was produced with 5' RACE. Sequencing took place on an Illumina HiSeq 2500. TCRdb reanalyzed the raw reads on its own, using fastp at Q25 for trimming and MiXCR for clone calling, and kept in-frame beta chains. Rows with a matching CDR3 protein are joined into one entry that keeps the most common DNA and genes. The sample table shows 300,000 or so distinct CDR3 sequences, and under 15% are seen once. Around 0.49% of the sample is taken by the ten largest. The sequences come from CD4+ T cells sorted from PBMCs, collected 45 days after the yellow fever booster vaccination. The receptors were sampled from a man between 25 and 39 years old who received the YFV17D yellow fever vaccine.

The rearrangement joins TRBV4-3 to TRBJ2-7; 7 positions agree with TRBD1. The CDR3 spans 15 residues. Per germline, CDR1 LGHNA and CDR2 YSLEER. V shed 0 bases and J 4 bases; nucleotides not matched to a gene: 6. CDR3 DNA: TGCGCCAGCAGCCAAGAATCGGACAGGTCTTACGAGCAGTACTTC. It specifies CASSQESDRSYEQYF.

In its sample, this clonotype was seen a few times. As DNA, the CDR3 is TGTGCCAGCCTGAGGGTTCCCGGGGAGCTGTTTTTT. Its protein product is CASLRVPGELFF. The chain recombines TRBV5-6 with TRBJ2-2; maybe TRBD2 (5 bases). The CDR3 sequence is 12 residues long. The V gene lost 7 bases and the J gene lost 6 bases, with 10 bases spanning the gap. CDR1 is SGHDT and CDR2 is YYEEEE in the germline V gene.

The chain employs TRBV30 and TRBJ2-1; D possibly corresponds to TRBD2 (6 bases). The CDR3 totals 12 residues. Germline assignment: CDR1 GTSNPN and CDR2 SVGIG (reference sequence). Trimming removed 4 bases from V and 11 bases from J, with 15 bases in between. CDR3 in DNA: TGTGCCTGGACACTTAGTGGGAGGAAGCAGTTCTTC. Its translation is CAWTLSGRKQFF.

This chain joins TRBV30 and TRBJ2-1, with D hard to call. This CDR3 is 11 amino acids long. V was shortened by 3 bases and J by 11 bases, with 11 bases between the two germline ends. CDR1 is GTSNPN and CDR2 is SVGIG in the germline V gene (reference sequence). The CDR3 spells CAWSAPHKQFF. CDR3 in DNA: TGTGCCTGGAGCGCCCCCCACAAGCAGTTCTTC.

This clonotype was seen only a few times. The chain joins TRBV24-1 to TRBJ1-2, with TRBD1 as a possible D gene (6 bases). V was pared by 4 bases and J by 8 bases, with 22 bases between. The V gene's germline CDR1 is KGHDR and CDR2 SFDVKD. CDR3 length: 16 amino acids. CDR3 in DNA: TGTGCCACCAGTGACCCTTCCACAGGGACCGGGCAGGGCTACACCTTC. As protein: CATSDPSTGTGQGYTF.

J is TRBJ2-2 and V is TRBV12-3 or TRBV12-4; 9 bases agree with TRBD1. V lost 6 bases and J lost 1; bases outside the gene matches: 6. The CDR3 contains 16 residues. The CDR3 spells CASRRPGQGNTGELFF. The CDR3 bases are TGTGCCAGCAGACGACCGGGACAGGGGAACACCGGGGAGCTGTTTTTT.

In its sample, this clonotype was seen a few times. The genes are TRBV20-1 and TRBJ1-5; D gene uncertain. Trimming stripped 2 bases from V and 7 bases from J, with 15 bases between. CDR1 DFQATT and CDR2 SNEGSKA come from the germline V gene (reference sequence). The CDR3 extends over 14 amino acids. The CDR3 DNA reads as TGCAGTGCTAGAAAGGCTAGGGCGGAACAGCCCCAGCATTTT. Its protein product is CSARKARAEQPQHF.

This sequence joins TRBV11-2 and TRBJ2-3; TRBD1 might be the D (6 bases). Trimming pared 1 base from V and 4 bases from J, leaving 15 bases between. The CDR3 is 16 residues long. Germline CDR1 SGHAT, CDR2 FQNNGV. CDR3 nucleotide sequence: TGTGCCAGCAGCTTAGGCCAGAACTACAGGGCAGATACGCAGTATTTT. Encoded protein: CASSLGQNYRADTQYF.

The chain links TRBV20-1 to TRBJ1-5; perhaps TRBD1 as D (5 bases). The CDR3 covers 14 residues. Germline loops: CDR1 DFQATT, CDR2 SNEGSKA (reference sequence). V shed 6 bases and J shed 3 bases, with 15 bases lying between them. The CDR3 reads CSALNNRPNQPQHF. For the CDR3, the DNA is TGCAGTGCCCTGAATAACAGGCCCAATCAGCCCCAGCATTTT.

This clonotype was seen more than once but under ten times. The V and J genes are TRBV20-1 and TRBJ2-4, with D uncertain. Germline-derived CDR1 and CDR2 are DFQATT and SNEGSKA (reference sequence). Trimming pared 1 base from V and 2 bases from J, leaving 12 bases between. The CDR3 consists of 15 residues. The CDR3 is CSARVLEFSKNIQYF. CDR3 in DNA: TGCAGTGCTAGAGTCCTAGAGTTTTCCAAAAACATTCAGTACTTC.